One T cell receptor beta chain is described in this entry. The Seattle patients, enrolled during active infection, were followed longitudinally. This sample was included in a study of blood T cell repertoires in COVID-19. Study details: Sites across the United States, Italy and Spain contributed samples from acute and convalescent COVID-19. The cDNA or gDNA used as material had been derived from T cells, B-cell-depleted T cells, or PBMCs.

Generated by immunoSEQ multiplex PCR, the TCRdb table keeps only in-frame clones and is missing some. The repertoire has around 290,000 clones, about 86% of them found once; the top ten carry around 13%. Trimming stripped 4 bases from V and 5 bases from J, with 13 bases between. In germline, CDR1 is MNHEY, CDR2 SMNVEV (reference sequence). This CDR3 spans 14 amino acids. The sample was peripheral blood. The TCR comes from an older woman with COVID-19, enrolled during active disease. The genes are TRBV27 and TRBJ2-3; possible D gene TRBD1, 6 bases. The CDR3 is CASSSRTEIDTQYF. In DNA, the CDR3 is TGTGCCAGCAGTTCAAGGACAGAGATAGATACGCAGTATTTT.